This TCR beta chain was recovered during a study of response to subunit inactivated influenza vaccine. From the RT-PCR reads, TCRdb called clonotypes with MiXCR, one entry per CDR3 protein. The data contain about 800,000 distinct CDR3 sequences, around 20% of them singletons. The CDR3 loop spans 12 amino acids. The germline V and J ends were trimmed by 10 bases and 4 bases, with 11 bases remaining between them. Per the germline V gene, CDR1 is ENHRY and CDR2 is SYGVKD. Sequences were derived from PBMCs from blood, sampled around 5 days after vaccination. This receptor was obtained from a man aged 50-60 years who received an inactivated influenza vaccine. V is TRBV10-3 and J is TRBJ2-1, with D tentatively TRBD1 or TRBD2 (6 bases each). CDR3 nucleotides: TGTGCCACCAGGGGACTTTACAATGAGCAGTTCTTC. It specifies CATRGLYNEQFF.